The TCR beta chain described here comes from a study of beta chain features in type 1 diabetes. This clone has a handful of counts. Germline V gene lookup returns CDR1 MNHEY and CDR2 SVGAGI. The CDR3 totals 15 residues. V lost 4 bases to trimming and J lost 7 bases; unmatched junction nucleotides: 10. Every bit of the isolated RNA underwent reverse transcription, so sequencing read expressed TCRB transcripts. TCRdb keeps only in-frame clones here, not all; method: immunoSEQ multiplex PCR. The sample consists of roughly 400,000 clones, over 12% of them appearing once. The sequence came from a woman between 18 and 29 years old in good health. The sample taken for sequencing was naive CD4+ T cells from blood. The chain combines TRBV6-5 with TRBJ2-1; 7 bases agree with TRBD2. CDR3 in DNA: TGTGCCAGCAGTTGGGGACTACGAGATAGGAATGAGCAGTTCTTC. Amino acids: CASSWGLRDRNEQFF.